Listed here is a single T cell receptor (beta chain). The V and J ends lost 10 bases and 0 bases, in that order; junction bases with no gene match: 10. This CDR3 is built from 16 residues. CDR1 SNHLY and CDR2 FYNNEI come from the germline V gene. The sample originates from a study of TIL therapy for anti-PD-1-resistant metastatic lung cancer. The libraries were made with immunoSEQ v3. Using immunoSEQ multiplex PCR, the repertoire was profiled, and TCRdb retains in-frame clones only, with some absent. The sample contains 52,000 or so clones, approximately 75% of which appear only once. The time point: pre-treatment sample, taken before nivolumab and TIL therapy.

Sequencing used blood, obtained at baseline. The chain employs TRBV2 and TRBJ1-1, with 11 nucleotides matching TRBD1. This receptor was obtained from a person aged 25-80 years with non-small cell lung cancer. CDR3 sequence: CATSSRTGGMNTEAFF. The CDR3 region has the DNA TGTGCCACCTCCTCCCGGACAGGGGGCATGAACACTGAAGCTTTCTTT.